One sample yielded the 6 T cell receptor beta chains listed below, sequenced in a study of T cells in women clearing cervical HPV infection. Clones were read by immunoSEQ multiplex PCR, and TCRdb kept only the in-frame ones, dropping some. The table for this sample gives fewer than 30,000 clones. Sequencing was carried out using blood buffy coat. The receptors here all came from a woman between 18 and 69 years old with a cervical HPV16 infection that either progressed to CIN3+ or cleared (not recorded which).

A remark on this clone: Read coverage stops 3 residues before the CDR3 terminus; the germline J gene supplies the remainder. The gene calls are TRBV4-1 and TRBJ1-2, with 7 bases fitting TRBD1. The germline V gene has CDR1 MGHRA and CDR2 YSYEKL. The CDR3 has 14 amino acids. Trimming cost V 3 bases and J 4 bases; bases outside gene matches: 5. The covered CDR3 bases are TGCGCCAGCAGCCACCCGACAGGGCTCTATGGC. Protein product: CASSHPTGLYG. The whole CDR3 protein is CASSHPTGLYGYTF.

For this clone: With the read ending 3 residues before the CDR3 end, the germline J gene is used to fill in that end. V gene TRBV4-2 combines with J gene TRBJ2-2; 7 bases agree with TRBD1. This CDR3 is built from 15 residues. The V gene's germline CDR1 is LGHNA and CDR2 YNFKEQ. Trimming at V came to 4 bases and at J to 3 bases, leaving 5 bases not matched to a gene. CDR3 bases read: TGTGCCAGCAGCCCAGCCGGGACAGACACCGGGGAG. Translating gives CASSPAGTDTGE. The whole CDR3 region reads CASSPAGTDTGELFF.

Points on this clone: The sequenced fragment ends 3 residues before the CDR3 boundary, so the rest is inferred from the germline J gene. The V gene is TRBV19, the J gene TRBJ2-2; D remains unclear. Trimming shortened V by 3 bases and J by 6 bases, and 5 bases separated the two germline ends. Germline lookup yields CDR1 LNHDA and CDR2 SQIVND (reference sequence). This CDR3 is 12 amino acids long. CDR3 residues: CASSIFPGELFF. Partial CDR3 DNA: TGTGCCAGTAGTATCTTCCCCGGGGAG.

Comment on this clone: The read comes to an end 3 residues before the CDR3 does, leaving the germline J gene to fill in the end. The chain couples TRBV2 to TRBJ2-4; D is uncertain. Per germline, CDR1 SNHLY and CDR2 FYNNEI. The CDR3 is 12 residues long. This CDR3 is CASLPPNYGQYF. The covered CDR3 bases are TGTGCCAGCTTACCACCGAACTATGGT.

The CDR3: CASSLLSGGTDTQYF. Partial CDR3 DNA: TGTGCCAGCAGCCTCCTTAGCGGGGGCACAGATACG. This chain uses TRBV6-4 with TRBJ2-3; 8 bases align to TRBD2. The read ends 3 residues before the CDR3 terminus; that terminus is restored from the germline J gene. Trimming cost V 6 bases and J 1 base; bases outside gene matches: 6. Germline V lookup: CDR1 MRHNA, CDR2 SNTAGT. This CDR3 comprises 15 residues.

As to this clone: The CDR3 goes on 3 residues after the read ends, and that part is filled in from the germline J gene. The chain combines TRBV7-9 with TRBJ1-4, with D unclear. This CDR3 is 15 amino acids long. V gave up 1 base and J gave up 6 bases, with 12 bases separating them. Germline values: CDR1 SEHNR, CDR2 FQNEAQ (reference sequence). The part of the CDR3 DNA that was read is TGTGCCAGCAGCTTAGATGGAACAGTACATGAAAAA. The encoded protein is CASSLDGTVHEK. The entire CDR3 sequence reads CASSLDGTVHEKLFF.